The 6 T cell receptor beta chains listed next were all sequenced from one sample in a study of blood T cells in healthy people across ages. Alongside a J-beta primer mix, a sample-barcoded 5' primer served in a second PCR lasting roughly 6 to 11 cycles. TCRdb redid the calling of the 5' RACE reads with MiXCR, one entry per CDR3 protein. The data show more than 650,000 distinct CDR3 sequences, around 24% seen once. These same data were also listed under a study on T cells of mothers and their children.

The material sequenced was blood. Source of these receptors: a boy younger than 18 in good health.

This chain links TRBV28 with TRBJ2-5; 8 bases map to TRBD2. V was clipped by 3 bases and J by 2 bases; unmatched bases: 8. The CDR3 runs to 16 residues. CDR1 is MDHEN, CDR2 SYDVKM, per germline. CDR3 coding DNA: TGTGCCAGCAGTTTCTCCCCAGCGGGAGTTCAAGAGACCCAGTACTTC. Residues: CASSFSPAGVQETQYF. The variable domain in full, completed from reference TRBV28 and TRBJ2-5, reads DVKVTQSSRYLVKRTGEKVFLECVQDMDHENMFWYRQDPGLGLRLIYFSYDVKMKEKGDIPEGYSVSREKKERFSLILESASTNQTSMYLCASSFSPAGVQETQYFGPGTRLLVL.

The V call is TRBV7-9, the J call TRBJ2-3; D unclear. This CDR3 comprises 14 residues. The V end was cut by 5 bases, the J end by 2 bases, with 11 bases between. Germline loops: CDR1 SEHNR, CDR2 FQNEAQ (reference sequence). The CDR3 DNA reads TGTGCCAGCAGCCCTTCGACTTTCACAGATACGCAGTATTTT. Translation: CASSPSTFTDTQYF.

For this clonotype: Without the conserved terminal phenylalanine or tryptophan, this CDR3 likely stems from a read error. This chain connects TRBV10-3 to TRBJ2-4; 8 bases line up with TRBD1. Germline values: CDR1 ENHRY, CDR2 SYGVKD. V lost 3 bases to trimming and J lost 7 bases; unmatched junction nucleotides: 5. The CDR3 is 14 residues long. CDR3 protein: CAISEQRTGNIQYL. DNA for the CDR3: TGTGCCATCAGTGAACAGAGGACAGGGAACATTCAGTACCTC.

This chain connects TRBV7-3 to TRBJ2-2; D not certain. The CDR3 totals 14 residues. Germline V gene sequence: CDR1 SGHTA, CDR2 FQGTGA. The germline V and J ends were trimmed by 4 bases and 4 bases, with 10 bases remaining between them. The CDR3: CASSYQWSTGELFF. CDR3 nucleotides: TGTGCCAGCAGCTACCAGTGGAGCACCGGGGAGCTGTTTTTT.

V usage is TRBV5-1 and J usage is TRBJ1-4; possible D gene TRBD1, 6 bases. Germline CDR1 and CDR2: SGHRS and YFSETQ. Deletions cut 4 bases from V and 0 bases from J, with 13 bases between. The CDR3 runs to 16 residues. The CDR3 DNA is TGCGCCAGCAGCAGGACAGCCGACGCAACTAATGAAAAACTGTTTTTT. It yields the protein CASSRTADATNEKLFF.

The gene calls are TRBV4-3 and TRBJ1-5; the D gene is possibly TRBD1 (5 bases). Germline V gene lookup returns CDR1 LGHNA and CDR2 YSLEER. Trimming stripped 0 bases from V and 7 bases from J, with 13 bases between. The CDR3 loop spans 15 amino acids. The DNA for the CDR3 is TGCGCCAGCAGCCAAGATCCAGGGTTGCGGCAGCCCCAGCATTTT. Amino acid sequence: CASSQDPGLRQPQHF.